The sequence of this TCR beta chain was determined in a study of cytomegalovirus exposure and HLA in healthy donors. Study results and limitations: The CMV antigen specificity of a few CMV-associated chains was confirmed through in vitro analysis. Rare sequences made up most TCRs, while some public TCRs were found in many donors. TCR beta chains numbering some 150 were designated cytomegalovirus-associated.

For this clone: Antigen specificity is unknown.

Produced via immunoSEQ multiplex PCR; TCRdb's table is partial and in-frame only. The data hold under 150,000 clones, with roughly 90% observed a single time. The J segment lost 8 bases and the V segment lost 2 bases, leaving 9 bases of the junction unmatched. The CDR3 totals 15 residues. CDR1 and CDR2 from the germline V gene are LGHNA and YSLEER. Sequencing was carried out using PBMCs. The receptor comes from a woman under 30 in good health and CMV-seropositive. V usage is TRBV4-3 and J usage is TRBJ2-1; 7 bases map to TRBD2. CDR3 DNA sequence: TGCGCCAGCAGCCAATGGACTAGTTCTGGTGATGAGCAGTTCTTC. Protein product: CASSQWTSSGDEQFF.